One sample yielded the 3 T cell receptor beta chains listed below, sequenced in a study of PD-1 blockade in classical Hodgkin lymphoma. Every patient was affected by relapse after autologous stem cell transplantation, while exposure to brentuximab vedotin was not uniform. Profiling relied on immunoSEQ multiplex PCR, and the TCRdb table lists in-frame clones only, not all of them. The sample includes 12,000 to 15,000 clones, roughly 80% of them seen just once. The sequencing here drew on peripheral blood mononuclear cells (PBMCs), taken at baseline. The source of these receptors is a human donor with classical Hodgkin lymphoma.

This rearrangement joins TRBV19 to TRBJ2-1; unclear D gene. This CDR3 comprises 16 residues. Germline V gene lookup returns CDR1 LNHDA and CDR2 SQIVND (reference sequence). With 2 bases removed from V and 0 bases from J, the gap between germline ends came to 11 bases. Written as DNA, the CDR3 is TGTGCCAGTAGTATAATCGGCATTGGCTCCTACAATGAGCAGTTCTTC. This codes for CASSIIGIGSYNEQFF.

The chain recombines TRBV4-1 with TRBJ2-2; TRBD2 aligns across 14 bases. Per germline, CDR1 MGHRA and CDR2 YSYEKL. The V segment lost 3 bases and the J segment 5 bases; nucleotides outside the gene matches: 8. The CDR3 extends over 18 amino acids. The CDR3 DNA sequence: TGCGCCAGCAGCCATCAGACTAGCGGGAGGGCCAGGACCGGGGAGCTGTTTTTT. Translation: CASSHQTSGRARTGELFF.

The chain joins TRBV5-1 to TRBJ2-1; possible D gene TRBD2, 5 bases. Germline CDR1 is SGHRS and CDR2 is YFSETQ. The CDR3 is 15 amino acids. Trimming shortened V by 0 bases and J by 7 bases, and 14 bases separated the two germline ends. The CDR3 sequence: CASSLGWEFSNEQFF. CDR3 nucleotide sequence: TGCGCCAGCAGCTTGGGGTGGGAGTTTTCTAATGAGCAGTTCTTC.